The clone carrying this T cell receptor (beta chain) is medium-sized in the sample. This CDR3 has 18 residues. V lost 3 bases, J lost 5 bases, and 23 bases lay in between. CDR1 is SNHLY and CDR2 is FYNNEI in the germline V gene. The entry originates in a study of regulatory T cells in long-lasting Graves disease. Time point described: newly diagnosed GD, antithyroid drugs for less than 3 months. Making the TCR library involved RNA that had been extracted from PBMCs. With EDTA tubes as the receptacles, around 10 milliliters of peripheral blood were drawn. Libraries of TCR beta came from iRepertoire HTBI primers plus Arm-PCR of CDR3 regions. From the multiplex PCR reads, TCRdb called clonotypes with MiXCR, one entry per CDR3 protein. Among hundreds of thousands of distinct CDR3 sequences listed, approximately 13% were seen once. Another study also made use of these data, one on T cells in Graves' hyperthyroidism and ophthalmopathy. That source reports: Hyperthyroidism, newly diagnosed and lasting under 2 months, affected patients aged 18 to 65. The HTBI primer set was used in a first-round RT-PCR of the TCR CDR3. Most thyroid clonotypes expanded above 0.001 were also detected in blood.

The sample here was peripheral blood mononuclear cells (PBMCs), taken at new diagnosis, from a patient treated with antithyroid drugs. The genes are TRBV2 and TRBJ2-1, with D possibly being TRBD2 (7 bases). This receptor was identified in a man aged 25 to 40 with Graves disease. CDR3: CASSDASLALGGDNEQFF. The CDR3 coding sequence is TGTGCCAGCAGTGATGCCTCACTAGCGTTGGGGGGCGACAATGAGCAGTTCTTC.